This TCR beta chain stems from a study of identical twins. Trimming stripped 2 bases from V and 4 bases from J, with 15 bases between. Germline CDR1 and CDR2: SGHVS and FNYEAQ. The CDR3 runs to 16 residues. TCRdb re-derived calls from the 5' RACE reads in MiXCR, one entry per CDR3 protein. There are around 650,000 distinct CDR3 sequences in the sample; roughly 7.1% occur only once, and 1.6% lies in the top ten. Of note for this clonotype: Its antigen is still unknown.

Study results and caveats: Abundant beta clonotypes from cord blood bore fewer insertions; memory repertoires lacked this pattern.

The same data also contributed to another study, on yellow fever vaccine responses in identical twins.

The clonotype was recovered from a woman younger than 30 in good health. The specimen was PBMCs. The V call is TRBV7-6, the J call TRBJ2-1; D may be TRBD2 (6 bases). The CDR3 loop is CASSLLQAGSYNEQFF. The CDR3 nucleotides read TGTGCCAGCAGCTTATTGCAGGCGGGGTCTTACAATGAGCAGTTCTTC.